The 18 T cell receptor beta chains below all came from one sample that was sequenced in a study of T cell responses to AZD1222 COVID-19 vaccine. The repertoire was sequenced with immunoSEQ multiplex PCR; TCRdb's copy has only in-frame clones and lacks some. The data contain about 100,000 clones, about 88% of them singletons. Here the sequenced sample was peripheral blood, taken on day 0 of AZD1222 vaccination. The receptors derive from an adult in good health.

This rearrangement joins TRBV28 to TRBJ1-4; 12 nucleotides match TRBD1. CDR1 and CDR2 from the germline V gene are MDHEN and SYDVKM. Germline trimming cut 5 bases from V and 10 bases from J; bases unmatched to any gene: 11. The CDR3 contains 16 residues. CDR3 region: CASSPRGQGARRKLFF. The CDR3 nucleotides read TGTGCCAGCAGTCCTCGGGGACAGGGGGCGCGTAGAAAACTGTTTTTT.

This chain links TRBV27 with TRBJ1-2, with 8 bases matching TRBD1. There are 13 residues in the CDR3. With V trimmed by 10 bases and J by 3 bases, 7 bases remained unmatched. The germline gives CDR1 MNHEY, CDR2 SMNVEV (reference sequence). The CDR3 loop reads CAILDRGDYGYTF. The CDR3, as DNA: TGTGCCATCCTAGACAGGGGTGACTATGGCTACACCTTC.

This rearrangement joins TRBV5-1 to TRBJ2-5; D may be TRBD2 (5 bases). The V gene lost 4 bases and the J gene lost 4 bases, with 11 bases spanning the gap. The germline CDR1 and CDR2 sequences are SGHRS and YFSETQ. CDR3 length equals 13 residues. The CDR3 DNA reads as TGCGCCAGCAGCACACTGGCGGGAGAGACCCAGTACTTC. Protein sequence: CASSTLAGETQYF.

The chain links TRBV3-1 (or the pseudogene TRBV3-2) to TRBJ1-4; 11 bases align to TRBD1. Germline V lookup: CDR1 LGHDT, CDR2 YNNKEL (reference sequence). The CDR3 is made up of 15 amino acids. V shed 4 bases and J 13 bases; nucleotides not matched to a gene: 11. The CDR3 loop reads CASSPPGQGDRGLFF. The CDR3 DNA follows: TGTGCCAGCAGCCCCCCGGGACAGGGGGATCGGGGACTGTTTTTT.

This chain joins TRBV28 and TRBJ1-5; unclear D gene. This CDR3 comprises 10 residues. Trimming pared 8 bases from V and 2 bases from J, leaving 1 base between. Germline values: CDR1 MDHEN, CDR2 SYDVKM. CDR3 protein: CASGNQPQHF. As DNA, the CDR3 is TGTGCCAGCGGCAATCAGCCCCAGCATTTT.

Details on this clone: One end of the junction does not line up with germline, which may come from a read error. V and J are TRBV7-6 and TRBJ2-2, with 10 bases aligning to TRBD2. CDR3 size: 15 residues. In germline, CDR1 is SGHVS, CDR2 FNYEAQ. CDR3 DNA: TGTGCCAGCAGCCTAGCGGGGGCGAACACCGGGGAGCTGTTTTTT. This encodes CASSLAGANTGELFF.

The rearrangement joins TRBV2 to TRBJ1-2; D may be TRBD1 (5 bases). Germline CDR1 SNHLY, CDR2 FYNNEI. This CDR3 region has 17 residues. V gave up 5 bases and J gave up 8 bases, with 27 bases separating them. The CDR3 DNA sequence: TGTGCCAGCAGTACTATGACAGACTTTAGAAGTTGGAGGGGCTACACCTTC. Translated, it gives CASSTMTDFRSWRGYTF.

DNA for the CDR3: TGTGCCAGCAGCTCCTCGAACACCGGGGAGCTGTTTTTT. It specifies CASSSSNTGELFF. The chain has TRBV7-3 and TRBJ2-2; D is undetermined. V lost 4 bases to trimming and J lost 0 bases, with 3 bases between them. The CDR3 has 13 residues. Per the germline V gene, CDR1 is SGHTA and CDR2 is FQGTGA.

CDR3 sequence: CASSFRRLSNTGELFF. The CDR3 DNA reads TGTGCCAGCAGCTTCAGGAGGTTATCGAACACCGGGGAGCTGTTTTTT. The J gene is TRBJ2-2, the V gene TRBV7-8; D perhaps matches TRBD2 (5 bases). Germline CDR1 is SGHVS and CDR2 is FQNEAQ. V was trimmed by 3 bases and J by 0 bases, leaving 11 bases between them. The CDR3 sequence is 16 residues long. Using reference TRBV7-8 and TRBJ2-2 for the parts outside the CDR3, the full variable domain is GAGVSQSPRYKVAKRGQDVALRCDPISGHVSLFWYQQALGQGPEFLTYFQNEAQLDKSGLPSDRFFAERPEGSVSTLKIQRTQQEDSAVYLCASSFRRLSNTGELFFGEGSRLTVL.

The chain's CDR3 is CASSPGLLSTNEQFF. The DNA for the CDR3 is TGTGCCAGCAGCCCCGGACTACTTAGCACCAATGAGCAGTTCTTC. V gene TRBV7-3 combines with J gene TRBJ2-1, with D perhaps TRBD2 (6 bases). With 5 bases removed from V and 6 bases from J, the gap between germline ends came to 17 bases. Germline CDR1 reads SGHTA; CDR2 reads FQGTGA. The CDR3 contains 15 residues.

The V gene is TRBV5-8, the J gene TRBJ2-4, with 7 bases identical to TRBD1. Germline V CDR1 and CDR2: SGHTS, YDEGEE. Trimming cost V 3 bases and J 3 bases; bases outside gene matches: 9. The CDR3 has 16 amino acids. DNA for the CDR3: TGTGCCAGCAGCTCGGGACAGTTAATACTCAAAAACATTCAGTACTTC. It codes for CASSSGQLILKNIQYF.

This chain links TRBV19 with TRBJ1-1; possibly TRBD1 for D (6 bases). The V end was cut by 6 bases, the J end by 3 bases, with 14 bases between. Germline loops: CDR1 LNHDA, CDR2 SQIVND (reference sequence). The CDR3 is made up of 14 amino acids. The CDR3 bases are TGTGCCAGTAGCGACAGGAAGGAGGACACTGAAGCTTTCTTT. Translating gives CASSDRKEDTEAFF.

This chain links TRBV7-2 with TRBJ2-7; D is ambiguous. The V gene lost 1 base and the J gene lost 2 bases, with 9 bases spanning the gap. The germline V gene encodes CDR1 SGHTA and CDR2 FQGNSA. The CDR3 runs 14 residues. CDR3 DNA sequence: TGTGCCAGCAGCTTAGACCCCACCCCCTACGAGCAGTACTTC. This sequence encodes CASSLDPTPYEQYF.

The chain joins TRBV18 to TRBJ1-5; D is possibly TRBD1 (6 bases). This CDR3 spans 14 amino acids. CDR1 is KGHSH and CDR2 is LQKENI in the germline V gene. Trimming pared 3 bases from V and 1 base from J, leaving 7 bases between. CDR3 DNA: TGTGCCAGCTCACCCGGACAGAGCAATCAGCCCCAGCATTTT. This translates into CASSPGQSNQPQHF.

The genes are TRBV7-9 and TRBJ1-1; D uncertain. The CDR3 has 15 amino acids. CDR1 SEHNR and CDR2 FQNEAQ come from the germline V gene (reference sequence). The V end lost 10 bases, the J end lost 1 base, and 19 bases lay between the germline ends. CDR3 loop: CATLSGLARNTEAFF. The CDR3 DNA follows: TGTGCCACCCTATCCGGGTTAGCGCGGAACACTGAAGCTTTCTTT.

The rearrangement uses TRBV11-2 and TRBJ1-4; no clear D gene. From germline, CDR1 is SGHAT and CDR2 FQNNGV. The CDR3 is 15 residues long. V gave up 2 bases and J gave up 5 bases, with 12 bases separating them. CDR3 DNA sequence: TGTGCCAGCAGCTTAACGTTCACAGTAAATGAAAAACTGTTTTTT. Its translation: CASSLTFTVNEKLFF.

The rearrangement uses TRBV6-6 and TRBJ1-1; D uncertain. The CDR3 totals 13 residues. Trimming took off 6 bases at V and 1 base at J, with 9 bases between the two ends. The V gene's germline CDR1 is MNHNY and CDR2 SVGAGI (reference sequence). The CDR3 here is CASSPSGNTEAFF. The CDR3 DNA follows: TGTGCCAGCAGCCCCTCGGGGAACACTGAAGCTTTCTTT.

This clone turned up a few times. This rearrangement joins TRBV3-1 (or the pseudogene TRBV3-2) to TRBJ1-3; D gene unclear. V lost 4 bases, J lost 0 bases, and 10 bases lay in between. The CDR3 is 15 residues long. Germline loops: CDR1 LGHDT, CDR2 YNNKEL (reference sequence). CDR3 coding DNA: TGTGCCAGCAGCCTTAGACGGATCTCTGGAAACACCATATATTTT. It codes for CASSLRRISGNTIYF.